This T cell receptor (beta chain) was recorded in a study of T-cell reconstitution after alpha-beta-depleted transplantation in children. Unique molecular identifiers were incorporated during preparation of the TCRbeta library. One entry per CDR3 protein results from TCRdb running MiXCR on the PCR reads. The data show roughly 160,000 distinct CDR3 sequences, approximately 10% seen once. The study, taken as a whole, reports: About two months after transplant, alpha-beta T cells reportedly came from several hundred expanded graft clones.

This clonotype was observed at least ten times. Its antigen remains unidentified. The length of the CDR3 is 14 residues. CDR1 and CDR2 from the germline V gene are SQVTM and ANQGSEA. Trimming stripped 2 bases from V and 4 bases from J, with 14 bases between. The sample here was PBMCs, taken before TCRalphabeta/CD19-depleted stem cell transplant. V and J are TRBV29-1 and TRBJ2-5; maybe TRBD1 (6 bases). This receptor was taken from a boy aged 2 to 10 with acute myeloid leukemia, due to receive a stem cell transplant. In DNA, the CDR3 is TGCAGCGTTGAATTTAGGGGGACGGGAGAGACCCAGTACTTC. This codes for CSVEFRGTGETQYF.